This TCR beta chain comes out of a study of cytomegalovirus exposure and HLA in healthy donors. Study results and caveats: For TCR beta chains, V- and J-gene trimming was later linked to a missense DCLRE1C variant.

Worth noting for this clone: Its antigen is as yet unknown.

PCR involved 60 Vbeta and 13 Jbeta primers. Assay: immunoSEQ multiplex PCR; the TCRdb copy retains only in-frame clones and omits some. The sample yields over 100,000 clones, 60% to 85% seen once. Trimming pared 3 bases from V and 5 bases from J, leaving 14 bases between. The CDR3 length is 14 residues. CDR1 is ENHRY and CDR2 is SYGVKD in the germline V gene. Sequenced sample: PBMCs. This sequence joins TRBV10-3 and TRBJ2-7; a possible D gene is TRBD2 (6 bases). This clonotype was sampled from a female donor in good health and CMV-seropositive. The CDR3: CAISDRLASDEQYF. The DNA for the CDR3 is TGTGCCATCAGTGACCGGCTAGCGAGCGACGAGCAGTACTTC.